These 11 T cell receptor beta chains share one sample of origin, sequenced in a study of blood T cell repertoires in COVID-19. Sequencing was performed with immunoSEQ multiplex PCR; in TCRdb, only in-frame clones are kept and a portion is missing. The sample holds 200,000 to 250,000 clones; about 88% are singletons and the top ten take about 4.8%. The source material was peripheral blood. Receptors originate from a woman aged 40-49 years with acute or convalescent COVID-19.

The chain joins TRBV7-9 to TRBJ1-5, with D possibly TRBD1 on 5 matching bases. Germline CDR1 is SEHNR and CDR2 is FQNEAQ (reference sequence). Trimming took off 5 bases at V and 11 bases at J, with 16 bases between the two ends. The CDR3 extends over 13 amino acids. In DNA form, the CDR3 reads TGTGCCAGCAGCCTGGCCCGGGGGAAGGCCCAGCATTTT. Its protein product is CASSLARGKAQHF.

The genes are TRBV4-1 and TRBJ1-2; D gene uncertain. Germline CDR1 and CDR2: MGHRA and YSYEKL. The V end was cut by 0 bases, the J end by 4 bases, with 9 bases between. The CDR3 totals 14 residues. The CDR3 DNA sequence: TGCGCCAGCAGCCAAGACGGGAACACCTATGGCTACACCTTC. Protein: CASSQDGNTYGYTF.

This clone was found once. J is TRBJ2-7 and V is TRBV7-9; possibly TRBD1 for D (7 bases). The CDR3 runs to 15 residues. Germline V gene sequence: CDR1 SEHNR, CDR2 FQNEAQ (reference sequence). The V gene lost 5 bases and the J gene lost 6 bases, with 20 bases spanning the gap. Here the CDR3 DNA reads TGTGCCAGCAGCCCGGGCAAGGTCCAGGGGGGCGAGCAGTACGTC. It encodes CASSPGKVQGGEQYV.

The chain uses TRBV7-3 and TRBJ2-5; 10 bases line up with TRBD1. This CDR3 is 14 amino acids long. V gave up 4 bases and J gave up 5 bases; unmatched junction bases: 4. The germline V gene encodes CDR1 SGHTA and CDR2 FQGTGA. The CDR3 DNA reads as TGTGCCAGCAGCTGGACAGGGGGAAGTGAGACCCAGTACTTC. Its translation: CASSWTGGSETQYF.

A few counts support this clone. The chain joins TRBV11-2 to TRBJ1-1; D gene unclear. CDR1 SGHAT and CDR2 FQNNGV come from the germline V gene. Trimming removed 5 bases from V and 7 bases from J, with 20 bases in between. CDR3 length: 15 amino acids. The CDR3 loop is CASSRQGGVGNEAFF. CDR3 DNA sequence: TGTGCCAGCAGCCGCCAAGGAGGCGTGGGGAATGAAGCTTTCTTT.

V usage is TRBV5-4 and J usage is TRBJ1-2; TRBD1 agrees at 8 bases. There are 16 residues in the CDR3. Germline V gives CDR1 SGHNT, CDR2 YYREEE (reference sequence). V lost 0 bases and J lost 1; bases outside the gene matches: 5. The CDR3 coding sequence is TGTGCCAGCAGCTTGGTGGGACAGGAGAATAACTATGGCTACACCTTC. As protein: CASSLVGQENNYGYTF.

A single count supports this clone. V gene TRBV7-8 combines with J gene TRBJ2-2, with a weak D call TRBD1 (5 bases). The CDR3 is made up of 15 amino acids. Trimming took 1 base from V and 1 from J, leaving 7 bases between them. Germline V gene sequence: CDR1 SGHVS, CDR2 FQNEAQ. The CDR3 reads CASSLGTLNTGELFF. CDR3 in DNA: TGTGCCAGCAGCTTAGGGACATTGAACACCGGGGAGCTGTTTTTT.

A few counts support this clone. The rearrangement links TRBV27 to TRBJ2-1; TRBD2 agrees at 8 bases. V lost 6 bases and J lost 8; bases outside the gene matches: 12. Germline CDR1 and CDR2: MNHEY and SMNVEV (reference sequence). CDR3 size: 15 residues. This CDR3 reads CASRVSGARGDEQFF. In DNA, the CDR3 is TGTGCCAGCAGGGTTAGCGGGGCAAGGGGCGATGAGCAGTTCTTC.

The chain has TRBV4-1 and TRBJ1-2, with TRBD1 as a possible D gene (6 bases). V was clipped by 3 bases and J by 5 bases, with 13 bases between them. The CDR3 has 14 residues. From germline, CDR1 is MGHRA and CDR2 YSYEKL. CDR3 DNA: TGCGCCAGCAGCCATCCTGGACAGTCATATGGCTACACCTTC. This encodes CASSHPGQSYGYTF.

V is TRBV5-1 and J is TRBJ2-5, with D perhaps TRBD1 (5 bases). Trimming removed 7 bases at V and 3 bases at J, with 19 bases between. The CDR3 totals 15 residues. CDR1 is SGHRS and CDR2 is YFSETQ in the germline V gene. CDR3 nucleotide sequence: TGCGCCAGCTTCCCAGCTCCCAGGGTAAAAGAGACCCAGTACTTC. This gives the protein CASFPAPRVKETQYF. Together with reference TRBV5-1 and TRBJ2-5, the CDR3 gives the full variable domain: KAGVTQTPRYLIKTRGQQVTLSCSPISGHRSVSWYQQTPGQGLQFLFEYFSETQRNKGNFPGRFSGRQFSNSRSEMNVSTLELGDSALYLCASFPAPRVKETQYFGPGTRLLVL.

The chain recombines TRBV19 with TRBJ1-1, with 7 positions matching TRBD1. With V trimmed by 6 bases and J by 1 base, 5 bases remained unmatched. This CDR3 is built from 14 residues. The germline V gene has CDR1 LNHDA and CDR2 SQIVND (reference sequence). Here the CDR3 reads CASRVQGGNTEAFF. CDR3 DNA: TGTGCCAGTAGAGTGCAGGGGGGGAACACTGAAGCTTTCTTT.